This T cell receptor beta chain was identified during a study of type 1 regulatory T cells. Study context: This in vitro CD4 product, T-allo10, is enriched for Tr1 cells and alloantigen-specific.

This CDR3 spans 15 amino acids. Germline-derived CDR1 and CDR2 are MNHEY and SVGAGI. The V end was cut by 4 bases, the J end by 7 bases, with 17 bases between. Via MiXCR, TCRdb re-called the reads, giving one row per CDR3 protein. The table lists approximately 90,000 distinct CDR3 sequences, about 28% of them singletons. Material for sequencing was CD4+ T cells, either the whole sample or a sorted fraction (not recorded which). The receptor's source is a human donor in good health. The chain combines TRBV6-5 with TRBJ1-5, with a weak D call TRBD1 (6 bases). In nucleotides, the CDR3 is TGTGCCAGCAGTTCTTTGGGCAACCAGGGGCAGCCCCAGCATTTT. It codes for CASSSLGNQGQPQHF.